This record concerns one T cell receptor (beta chain) sequence. The antigen remains undetermined. CDR3 length: 14 amino acids. V lost 3 bases and J lost 2, with 10 bases in between. The germline V gene has CDR1 SGHNT and CDR2 YENEEA. This sample is part of a study of T cell clones after liver transplantation. Study details: At least one year of complete immunosuppression withdrawal without enzymes over twice normal defined tolerance. Study outcomes and limitations: The donor-reactive repertoire was only partly measurable in a couple of subjects, lacking donor cells. These preliminary findings come from unstandardized post-transplant sampling times. A larger donor-reactive than third-party decline suggested partial antigen-specific deletion.

The protocol was immunoSEQ multiplex PCR, while the TCRdb copy is restricted to in-frame clones and leaves out a portion. The sample records about 45,000 clones, around 84% being singletons. The receptor was isolated from a human patient who received a liver transplant. Some T cells may be provided by the graft donor. The source material was CD4+ T cells from blood, sampled 24 months after liver transplant. The chain employs TRBV11-3 and TRBJ1-1; no firm D call. Here the CDR3 DNA reads TGTGCCAGCAGCTTTGGTGGGTCAAACACTGAAGCTTTCTTT. Protein: CASSFGGSNTEAFF.